This TCR beta chain was captured in a study of Ad26.COV2.S vaccination and SARS-CoV-2 variants. Treatment given: some 19 received Ad26.COV2.S at low or high dose, single or two shots; about five received placebo; per-sample allocation not given. Sampling happened 63 days after the first vaccine or placebo injection. The vaccine delivered Wuhan-strain SARS-CoV-2 spike through an Ad26 vector. The protocol was immunoSEQ multiplex PCR, while the TCRdb copy is restricted to in-frame clones and leaves out a portion. This repertoire shows roughly 510,000 clones, about 83% found once; its top ten account for roughly 13%. There are 14 residues in the CDR3. Trimming cost V 0 bases and J 7 bases, with 12 bases left between them. Germline CDR1 reads LNHNV; CDR2 reads YYDKDF (reference sequence).

The clonotype was recovered from a person between 18 and 59 years old who received the Ad26.COV2.S COVID-19 vaccine or a placebo. Here the sequenced sample was peripheral blood, taken in a trial of Ad26.COV2.S vaccine versus placebo. This rearrangement joins TRBV15 to TRBJ1-2, with D unresolved. DNA of the CDR3: TGTGCCACCAGCAGAGATTTGGGTGATGTTGGCTACACCTTC. This gives the protein CATSRDLGDVGYTF.